A single sample gave rise to the 19 T cell receptor beta chains below, sequenced in a study of T cell repertoires in cytomegalovirus infection. Each CDR3 protein gets one entry after TCRdb re-called the reads with MiXCR. The sample includes approximately 190,000 distinct CDR3 sequences, less than 9.5% of them seen just once. Material: PBMCs. Receptor source: a human donor in good health (CMV status not recorded). Some clones in this sample may be carry-over from other donors' samples.

Many counts were recorded for this clonotype. The chain recombines TRBV7-9 with TRBJ2-1; 8 bases fit TRBD1. Germline CDR1 and CDR2: SEHNR and FQNEAQ (reference sequence). The CDR3 spans 14 residues. Trimming at V came to 5 bases and at J to 10 bases, leaving 10 bases not matched to a gene. The CDR3 loop reads CASSVLQGVEEQFF. The CDR3 region has the DNA TGTGCCAGCAGCGTACTACAGGGGGTTGAGGAGCAGTTCTTC.

This clonotype has at least ten counts. The chain has TRBV29-1 and TRBJ2-1; 13 bases align to TRBD2. The CDR3 has 17 residues. Per germline, CDR1 SQVTM and CDR2 ANQGSEA. The V segment lost 4 bases and the J segment 0 bases; nucleotides outside the gene matches: 6. The CDR3 here is CSVVGLAGARSYNEQFF. CDR3 bases: TGCAGCGTTGTAGGACTAGCGGGGGCACGCTCCTACAATGAGCAGTTCTTC.

This clonotype occurred many times. V and J are TRBV7-2 and TRBJ1-3; D is unresolved. The V gene lost 2 bases and the J gene lost 0 bases, with 8 bases spanning the gap. CDR1 and CDR2 from the germline V gene are SGHTA and FQGNSA. The CDR3 has 15 residues. CDR3 nucleotides: TGTGCCAGCAGCTTACTGTCAGCCTCTGGAAACACCATATATTTT. Residues: CASSLLSASGNTIYF.

This rearrangement joins TRBV6-2 or TRBV6-3 to TRBJ2-3; D is uncertain. V dropped 6 bases and J dropped 2 bases, with 18 bases sitting between them. Germline CDR1 reads MNHEY; CDR2 reads SVGEGT. This CDR3 has 16 residues. This chain's CDR3 is CASSLPFDPNTDTQYF. The DNA for the CDR3 is TGTGCCAGCAGCCTCCCCTTCGACCCAAACACAGATACGCAGTATTTT.

V and J are TRBV2 and TRBJ2-2, with 8 bases identical to TRBD2. This CDR3 region has 15 residues. Germline V gene lookup returns CDR1 SNHLY and CDR2 FYNNEI. The V segment lost 5 bases and the J segment 5 bases; nucleotides outside the gene matches: 7. Written as DNA, the CDR3 is TGTGCCAGCAGTCAAGGACTAGCAAGGACCGGGGAGCTGTTTTTT. This codes for CASSQGLARTGELFF.

This clonotype was observed at least ten times. This chain uses TRBV12-3 or TRBV12-4 with TRBJ2-7; 9 bases line up with TRBD2. With 2 bases clipped from V and 6 bases from J, the junction kept 5 bases outside the gene matches. The CDR3 covers 14 residues. The CDR3 bases are TGTGCCAGCAGTTTAAGCGGGGGGTCTTCCGAGCAGTACTTC. This translates into CASSLSGGSSEQYF.

The chain combines TRBV29-1 with TRBJ1-2; D is uncertain. The CDR3 length is 15 residues. CDR1 is SQVTM and CDR2 is ANQGSEA in the germline V gene. The V end was cut by 6 bases, the J end by 3 bases, with 20 bases between. CDR3 in amino acids: CSVVGLWEIDYGYTF. The CDR3 bases are TGCAGCGTGGTCGGGCTCTGGGAAATTGACTATGGCTACACCTTC.

This chain joins TRBV6-1 and TRBJ1-5, with TRBD1 as a possible D gene (6 bases). CDR1 and CDR2 from the germline V gene are MNHNS and SASEGT. V was cut by 7 bases and J by 6 bases, with 19 bases left in between. The CDR3 spans 15 residues. This CDR3 is CASTVTAGAGQPQHF. CDR3 DNA: TGTGCCAGCACCGTTACGGCGGGGGCAGGTCAGCCCCAGCATTTT.

For this clonotype: In this CDR3 the conserved last residue, phenylalanine or tryptophan, is missing, so a read error is likely. The genes are TRBV13 and TRBJ2-7; D remains unclear. V dropped 0 bases and J dropped 0 bases, with 9 bases sitting between them. Germline V gene lookup returns CDR1 PRHDT and CDR2 FYEKMQ (reference sequence). This CDR3 has 15 residues. The CDR3, as DNA: TGTGCCAGCAGCTTAGGCCAGAAATTCTCCTACGAGCAGTACTCC. Encoded protein: CASSLGQKFSYEQYS.

The table lists this clonotype with a few counts. The chain uses TRBV18 and TRBJ1-6; a weak D match, TRBD1 (5 bases). CDR3 length equals 15 residues. CDR1 is KGHSH, CDR2 LQKENI, per germline. With 4 bases removed from V and 8 bases from J, the gap between germline ends came to 15 bases. In DNA, the CDR3 is TGTGCCAGCTCACGACAAAGAGCCAGGGATTCACCCCTCCACTTT. Its protein product is CASSRQRARDSPLHF.

This clonotype was counted many times. The J gene is TRBJ1-2, the V gene TRBV12-3 or TRBV12-4; maybe TRBD1 (5 bases). Trimming cost V 0 bases and J 7 bases, with 15 bases left between them. This CDR3 comprises 15 residues. The CDR3 DNA is TGTGCCAGCAGTTTAGCGGTCAGGGTGTCGGGTGGCTACACCTTC. Amino acid sequence: CASSLAVRVSGGYTF.

A few counts support this clonotype. V gene TRBV12-3 or TRBV12-4 combines with J gene TRBJ1-1; perhaps TRBD1 as D (6 bases). The CDR3 is made up of 14 amino acids. The germline V and J ends were trimmed by 3 bases and 5 bases, with 13 bases remaining between them. CDR3 coding DNA: TGTGCCAGCAGTTTCCAGGGGAGTGCAACTGAAGCTTTCTTT. Residues: CASSFQGSATEAFF.

The chain recombines TRBV30 with TRBJ2-2; 12 nucleotides agree with TRBD2. This CDR3 has 18 residues. Germline CDR1 reads GTSNPN; CDR2 reads SVGIG (reference sequence). V dropped 4 bases and J dropped 6; count of bases not matched to a gene: 15. As DNA, the CDR3 is TGTGCCTGGACTAGGGTCCGACTAGCGGGAGATTTCTCCGGGGAGCTGTTTTTT. It is translated as CAWTRVRLAGDFSGELFF.

This clonotype was seen many times. The chain uses TRBV5-6 and TRBJ2-1; TRBD2 matches at 8 bases. This CDR3 is built from 17 residues. The J segment lost 3 bases and the V segment lost 4 bases, leaving 12 bases of the junction unmatched. Looked up from germline, CDR1 is SGHDT and CDR2 is YYEEEE. DNA of the CDR3: TGTGCCAGCAGCGGTTGGGGTTCCCGGGGGGGCTACAATGAGCAGTTCTTC. Its translation is CASSGWGSRGGYNEQFF.

In its sample, this clonotype was seen many times. This chain uses TRBV7-9 with TRBJ2-7; 11 nucleotides align to TRBD1. There are 15 residues in the CDR3. Per the germline V gene, CDR1 is SEHNR and CDR2 is FQNEAQ (reference sequence). J gave up 7 bases and V 1 base, and 6 bases lay outside the gene matches. The CDR3 loop reads CASSLDGTGGTEQYF. For the CDR3, the DNA is TGTGCCAGCAGCTTAGATGGGACAGGGGGTACGGAGCAGTACTTC.

The table lists this clonotype with many counts. This chain uses TRBV28 with TRBJ1-6; 9 nucleotides line up with TRBD1. The CDR3 loop spans 14 amino acids. V was clipped by 6 bases and J by 8 bases; unmatched bases: 5. Germline CDR1 reads MDHEN; CDR2 reads SYDVKM. CDR3 in amino acids: CASSRQGVDSPLHF. The CDR3 nucleotides are TGTGCCAGCAGCCGACAGGGGGTCGATTCACCCCTCCACTTT.

This clonotype was detected ten times or more. DNA for the CDR3: TGTGCCAGCAGTTCCACGACGACTAGCGGGAGGTCTGGGGCCAACGTCCTGACTTTC. Protein product: CASSSTTTSGRSGANVLTF. The gene calls are TRBV28 and TRBJ2-6, with 13 bases lining up with TRBD2. Germline values: CDR1 MDHEN, CDR2 SYDVKM. V lost 4 bases and J lost 1; bases outside the gene matches: 7. This CDR3 has 19 amino acids.

V is TRBV4-1 and J is TRBJ1-2; D ambiguous. Looked up from germline, CDR1 is MGHRA and CDR2 is YSYEKL. There are 12 residues in the CDR3. V was shortened by 3 bases and J by 6 bases, with 8 bases between the two germline ends. CDR3 in amino acids: CASSQRDHGYTF. DNA of the CDR3: TGCGCCAGCAGCCAGAGGGATCATGGCTACACCTTC.

Note on this clonotype: A much larger clone lies one base from this, so it may be a read error. The V gene is TRBV20-1, the J gene TRBJ2-2; TRBD2 agrees at 9 bases. Germline assignment: CDR1 DFQATT and CDR2 SNEGSKA (reference sequence). This CDR3 has 15 residues. V lost 2 bases, J lost 6 bases, and 7 bases stayed unmatched. CDR3 loop: CSARRGRAGAGELFF. For the CDR3, the DNA is TGCAGTGCTAGACGCGGGAGGGCCGGTGCCGGGGAGCTGTTTTTT.